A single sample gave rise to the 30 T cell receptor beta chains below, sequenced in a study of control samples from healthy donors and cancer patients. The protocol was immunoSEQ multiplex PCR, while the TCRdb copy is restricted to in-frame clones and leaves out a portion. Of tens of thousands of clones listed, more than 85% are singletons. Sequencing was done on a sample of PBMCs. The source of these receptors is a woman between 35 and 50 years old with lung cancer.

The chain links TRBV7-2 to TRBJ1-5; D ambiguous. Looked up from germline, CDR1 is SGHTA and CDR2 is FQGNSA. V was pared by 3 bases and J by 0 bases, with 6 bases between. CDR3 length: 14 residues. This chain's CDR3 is CASSLPYSNQPQHF. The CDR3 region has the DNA TGTGCCAGCAGCTTGCCTTATAGCAATCAGCCCCAGCATTTT.

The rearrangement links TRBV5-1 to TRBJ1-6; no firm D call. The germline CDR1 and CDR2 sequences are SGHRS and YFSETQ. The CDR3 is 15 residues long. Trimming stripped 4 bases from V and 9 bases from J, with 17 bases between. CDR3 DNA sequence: TGCGCCAGCAGCCCCGAGCCAACTTGGGGTTCACCCCTCCACTTT. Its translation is CASSPEPTWGSPLHF.

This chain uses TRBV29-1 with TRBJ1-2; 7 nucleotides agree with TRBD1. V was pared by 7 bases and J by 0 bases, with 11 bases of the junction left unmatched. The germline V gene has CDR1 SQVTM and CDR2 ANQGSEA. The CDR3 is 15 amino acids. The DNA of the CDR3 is TGCAGCGCCCGGGACAGCTGGAGACCTAACTATGGCTACACCTTC. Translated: CSARDSWRPNYGYTF.

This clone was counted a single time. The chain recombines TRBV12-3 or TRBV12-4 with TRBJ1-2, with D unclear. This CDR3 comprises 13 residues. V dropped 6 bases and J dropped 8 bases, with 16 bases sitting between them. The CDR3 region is CASSQIGLGGYTF. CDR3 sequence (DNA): TGTGCCAGCAGCCAGATTGGCCTAGGAGGCTACACCTTC.

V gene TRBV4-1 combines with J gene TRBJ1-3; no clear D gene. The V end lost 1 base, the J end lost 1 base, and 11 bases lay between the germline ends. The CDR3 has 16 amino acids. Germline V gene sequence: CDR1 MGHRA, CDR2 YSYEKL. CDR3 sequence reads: CASSQGTGFSGNTIYF. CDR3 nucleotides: TGCGCCAGCAGCCAAGGGACGGGGTTTTCTGGAAACACCATATATTTT.

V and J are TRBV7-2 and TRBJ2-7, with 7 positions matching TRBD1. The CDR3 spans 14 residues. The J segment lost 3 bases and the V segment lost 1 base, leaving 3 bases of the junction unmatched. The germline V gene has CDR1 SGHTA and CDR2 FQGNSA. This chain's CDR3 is CASSLERGLYEQYF. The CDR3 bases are TGTGCCAGCAGCTTAGAAAGGGGGCTCTACGAGCAGTACTTC.

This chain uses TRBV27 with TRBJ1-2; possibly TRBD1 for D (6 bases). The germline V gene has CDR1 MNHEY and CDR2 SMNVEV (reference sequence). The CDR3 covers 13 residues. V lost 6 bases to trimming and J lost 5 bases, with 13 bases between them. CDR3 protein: CASSPAGQYGYTF. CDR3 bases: TGTGCCAGCAGCCCTGCGGGACAATATGGCTACACCTTC.

The chain's CDR3 is CASKGQVNSPLHF. The CDR3 coding sequence is TGTGCCAGCAAGGGACAGGTTAATTCACCCCTCCACTTT. V usage is TRBV6-5 and J usage is TRBJ1-6, with 8 nucleotides matching TRBD1. CDR1 and CDR2 from the germline V gene are MNHEY and SVGAGI. V lost 7 bases and J lost 6; bases outside the gene matches: 2. The CDR3 extends over 13 amino acids.

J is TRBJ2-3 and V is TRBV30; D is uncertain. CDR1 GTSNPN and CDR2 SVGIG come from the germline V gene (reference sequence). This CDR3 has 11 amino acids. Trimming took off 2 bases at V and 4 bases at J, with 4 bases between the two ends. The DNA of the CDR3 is TGTGCCTGGAGTTGGCCAGATACGCAGTATTTT. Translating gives CAWSWPDTQYF.

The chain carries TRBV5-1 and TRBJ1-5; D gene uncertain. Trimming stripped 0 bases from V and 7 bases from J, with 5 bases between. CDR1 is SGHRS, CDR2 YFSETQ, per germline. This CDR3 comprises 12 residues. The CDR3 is CASSLDGQPQHF. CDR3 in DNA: TGCGCCAGCAGCTTGGACGGGCAGCCCCAGCATTTT. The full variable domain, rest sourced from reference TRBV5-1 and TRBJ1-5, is KAGVTQTPRYLIKTRGQQVTLSCSPISGHRSVSWYQQTPGQGLQFLFEYFSETQRNKGNFPGRFSGRQFSNSRSEMNVSTLELGDSALYLCASSLDGQPQHFGDGTRLSIL.

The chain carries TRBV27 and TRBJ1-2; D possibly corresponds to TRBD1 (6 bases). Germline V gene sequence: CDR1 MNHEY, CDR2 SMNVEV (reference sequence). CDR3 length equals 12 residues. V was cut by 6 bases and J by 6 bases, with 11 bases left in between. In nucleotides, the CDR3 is TGTGCCAGCAGACAGGGATGGCATGGCTACACCTTC. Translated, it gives CASRQGWHGYTF.

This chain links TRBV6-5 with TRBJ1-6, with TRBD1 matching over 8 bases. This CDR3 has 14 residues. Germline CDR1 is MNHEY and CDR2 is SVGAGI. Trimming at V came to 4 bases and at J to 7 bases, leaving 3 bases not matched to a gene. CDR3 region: CASSFGDRNSPLHF. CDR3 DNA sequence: TGTGCCAGCAGTTTTGGGGACAGGAATTCACCCCTCCACTTT.

In DNA, the CDR3 is TGTGCCAGCAGTTACAGCGGGACCAATCAGCCCCAGCATTTT. This translates into CASSYSGTNQPQHF. The rearrangement links TRBV27 to TRBJ1-5, with D possibly TRBD1 on 5 matching bases. This CDR3 comprises 14 residues. Trimming stripped 4 bases from V and 3 bases from J, with 10 bases between. Germline V lookup: CDR1 MNHEY, CDR2 SMNVEV (reference sequence).

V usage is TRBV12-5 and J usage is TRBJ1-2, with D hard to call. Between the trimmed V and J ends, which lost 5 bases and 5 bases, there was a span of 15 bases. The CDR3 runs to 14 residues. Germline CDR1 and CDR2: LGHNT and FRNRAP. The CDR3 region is CASGPTRWGYGYTF. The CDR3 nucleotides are TGTGCTAGTGGTCCCACCCGGTGGGGTTATGGCTACACCTTC. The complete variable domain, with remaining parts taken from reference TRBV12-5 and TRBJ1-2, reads DARVTQTPRHKVTEMGQEVTMRCQPILGHNTVFWYRQTMMQGLELLAYFRNRAPLDDSGMPKDRFSAEMPDATLATLKIQPSEPRDSAVYFCASGPTRWGYGYTFGSGTRLTVV.

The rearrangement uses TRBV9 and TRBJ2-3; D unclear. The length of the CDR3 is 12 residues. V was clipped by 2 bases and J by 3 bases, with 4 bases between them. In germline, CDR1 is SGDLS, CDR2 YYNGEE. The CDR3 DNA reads TGTGCCAGCAGCGTGAGTACAGATACGCAGTATTTT. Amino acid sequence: CASSVSTDTQYF. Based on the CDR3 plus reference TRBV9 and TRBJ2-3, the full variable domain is DSGVTQTPKHLITATGQRVTLRCSPRSGDLSVYWYQQSLDQGLQFLIQYYNGEERAKGNILERFSAQQFPDLHSELNLSSLELGDSALYFCASSVSTDTQYFGPGTRLTVL.

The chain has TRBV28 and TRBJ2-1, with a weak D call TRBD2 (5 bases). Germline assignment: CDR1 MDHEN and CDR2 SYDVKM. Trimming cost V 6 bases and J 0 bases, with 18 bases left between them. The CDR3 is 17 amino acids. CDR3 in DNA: TGTGCCAGCAGGAGCGGCAGGTGGAGGCACTCCTACAATGAGCAGTTCTTC. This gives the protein CASRSGRWRHSYNEQFF.

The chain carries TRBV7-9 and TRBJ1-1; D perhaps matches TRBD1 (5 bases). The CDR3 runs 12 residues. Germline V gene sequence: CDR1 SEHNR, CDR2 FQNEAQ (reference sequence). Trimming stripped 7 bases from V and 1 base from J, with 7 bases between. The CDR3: CASNQGNTEAFF. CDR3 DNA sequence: TGTGCCAGCAATCAGGGGAACACTGAAGCTTTCTTT.

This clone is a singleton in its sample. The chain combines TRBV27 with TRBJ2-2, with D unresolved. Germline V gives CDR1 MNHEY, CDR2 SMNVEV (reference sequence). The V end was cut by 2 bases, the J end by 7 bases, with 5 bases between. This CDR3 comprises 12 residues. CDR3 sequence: CASSLKVGELFF. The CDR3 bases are TGTGCCAGCAGTTTAAAGGTCGGGGAGCTGTTTTTT.

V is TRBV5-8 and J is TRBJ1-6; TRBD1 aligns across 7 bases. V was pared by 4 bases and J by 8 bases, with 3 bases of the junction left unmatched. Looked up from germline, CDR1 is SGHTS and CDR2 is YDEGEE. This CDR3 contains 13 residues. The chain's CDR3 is CASSRDRDSPLHF. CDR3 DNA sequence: TGTGCCAGCAGCCGCGACAGGGATTCACCCCTCCACTTT.

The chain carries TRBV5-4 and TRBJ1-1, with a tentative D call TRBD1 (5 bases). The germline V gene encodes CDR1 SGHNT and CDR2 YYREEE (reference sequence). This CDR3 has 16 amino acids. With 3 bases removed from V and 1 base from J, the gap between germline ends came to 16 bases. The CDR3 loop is CASSSGGGFENTEAFF. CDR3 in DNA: TGTGCCAGCAGCTCTGGGGGAGGGTTTGAGAACACTGAAGCTTTCTTT.

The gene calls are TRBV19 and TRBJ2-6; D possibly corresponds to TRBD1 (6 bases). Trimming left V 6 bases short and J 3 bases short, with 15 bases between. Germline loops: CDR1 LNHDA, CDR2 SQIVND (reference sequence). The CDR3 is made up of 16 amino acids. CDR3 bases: TGTGCCAGTAGAAGTCAGGGGCCGGTTGGGGCCAACGTCCTGACTTTC. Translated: CASRSQGPVGANVLTF.

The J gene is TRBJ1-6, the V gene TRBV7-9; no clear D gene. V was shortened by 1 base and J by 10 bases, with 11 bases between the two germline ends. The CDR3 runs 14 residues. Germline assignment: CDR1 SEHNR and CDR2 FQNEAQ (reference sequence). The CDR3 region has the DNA TGTGCCAGCAGCTTAGTAGGGTACGGATCACCCCTCCACTTT. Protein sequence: CASSLVGYGSPLHF.

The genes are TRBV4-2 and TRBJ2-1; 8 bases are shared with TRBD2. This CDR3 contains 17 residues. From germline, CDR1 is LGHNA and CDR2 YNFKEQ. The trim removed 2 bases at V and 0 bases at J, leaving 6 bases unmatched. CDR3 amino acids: CASSQTTGTSSYNEQFF. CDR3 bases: TGTGCCAGCAGCCAAACGACCGGGACTAGCTCCTACAATGAGCAGTTCTTC.

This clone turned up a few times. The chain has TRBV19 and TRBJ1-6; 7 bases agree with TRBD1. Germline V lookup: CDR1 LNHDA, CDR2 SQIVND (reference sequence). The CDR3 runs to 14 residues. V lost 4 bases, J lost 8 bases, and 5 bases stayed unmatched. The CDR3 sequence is CASSTQGGDSPLHF. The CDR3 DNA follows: TGTGCCAGTAGTACTCAGGGGGGGGATTCACCCCTCCACTTT.

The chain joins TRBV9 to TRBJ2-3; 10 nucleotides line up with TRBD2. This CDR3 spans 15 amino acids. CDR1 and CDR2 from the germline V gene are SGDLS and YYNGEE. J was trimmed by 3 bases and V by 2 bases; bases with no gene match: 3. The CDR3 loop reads CASSVTSGVTDTQYF. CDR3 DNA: TGTGCCAGCAGCGTTACTAGCGGGGTTACAGATACGCAGTATTTT.

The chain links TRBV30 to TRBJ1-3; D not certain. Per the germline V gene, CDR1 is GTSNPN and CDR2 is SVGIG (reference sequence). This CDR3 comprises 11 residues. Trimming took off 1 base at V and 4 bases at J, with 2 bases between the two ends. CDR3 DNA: TGTGCCTGGAGTGGAGGAAACACCATATATTTT. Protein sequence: CAWSGGNTIYF. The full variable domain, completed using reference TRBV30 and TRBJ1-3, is SQTIHQWPATLVQPVGSPLSLECTVEGTSNPNLYWYRQAAGRGLQLLFYSVGIGQISSEVPQNLSASRPQDRQFILSSKKLLLSDSGFYLCAWSGGNTIYFGEGSWLTVV.

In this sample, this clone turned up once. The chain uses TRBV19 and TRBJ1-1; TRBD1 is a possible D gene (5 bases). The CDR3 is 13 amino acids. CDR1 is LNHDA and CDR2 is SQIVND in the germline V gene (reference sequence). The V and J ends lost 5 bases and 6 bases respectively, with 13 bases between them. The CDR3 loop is CASSWGTGSEAFF. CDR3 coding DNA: TGTGCCAGTAGTTGGGGAACAGGCTCTGAAGCTTTCTTT.

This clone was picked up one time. CDR3 sequence reads: CASSSRGTLQKDTQYF. The CDR3 DNA is TGTGCCAGCAGCTCCCGGGGGACATTACAGAAGGATACGCAGTATTTT. V and J are TRBV7-9 and TRBJ2-3; the D gene could be TRBD1 or TRBD2 (6 bases each). Germline CDR1 is SEHNR and CDR2 is FQNEAQ (reference sequence). The CDR3 has 16 amino acids. With 4 bases removed from V and 6 bases from J, the gap between germline ends came to 20 bases.

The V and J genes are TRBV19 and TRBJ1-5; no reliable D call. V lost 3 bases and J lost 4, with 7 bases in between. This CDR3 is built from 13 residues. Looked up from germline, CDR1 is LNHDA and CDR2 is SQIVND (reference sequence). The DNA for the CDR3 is TGTGCCAGTAGTATCACGTTTAATCAGCCCCAGCATTTT. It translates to CASSITFNQPQHF.

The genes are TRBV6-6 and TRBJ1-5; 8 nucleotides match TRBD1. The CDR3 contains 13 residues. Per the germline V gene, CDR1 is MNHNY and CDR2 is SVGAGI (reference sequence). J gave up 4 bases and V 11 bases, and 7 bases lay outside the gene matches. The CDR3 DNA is TGTGCCGGGGGGACAGGTATTAATCAGCCCCAGCATTTT. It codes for CAGGTGINQPQHF.